A selection of T cell receptor beta chains follows, all from one sample in a study of T cells after yellow fever vaccination. From the 5' RACE reads, TCRdb called clonotypes with MiXCR, one entry per CDR3 protein. The table records 200,000 to 250,000 distinct CDR3 sequences, 6.9% of them present only once. The sample was CD4+ T cells sorted from PBMCs, taken 15 days after the yellow fever booster vaccination. These receptors all come from a man aged 30-40 years who received the YFV17D yellow fever vaccine. Each CDR3 is given with its conserved first and last residue. D genes are given only for firm matches. The size entry is marked missing in some rows and otherwise reads once, few, many or a size class.

few,TRBJ2-1,TRBV20-1,TRBD1,TGCAGTGGATCCCCGACAGGGAACAATGAGCAGTTCTTC,CSGSPTGNNEQFF
few,TRBJ2-1,TRBV7-9,TRBD1,TGTGCCAGCAGCATTGGACAGGGATTCCATGAGCAGTTCTTC,CASSIGQGFHEQFF
-,TRBJ1-2,TRBV5-6,-,TGTGCCAGCAGCTTGGGACAGCTTCCCTATGGCTACACCTTC,CASSLGQLPYGYTF
few,TRBJ1-1,TRBV18,-,TGTGCCAGCTCATCACCACATGCGCCGGGGGCTGAAGCTTTCTTT,CASSSPHAPGAEAFF
few,TRBJ2-1,TRBV20-1,TRBD2,TGCAGTGCTAGCGGCGGGAGTGGGCTTGAGCAGTTCTTC,CSASGGSGLEQFF
-,TRBJ2-7,TRBV30,-,TGTGCCTGGAGCAAAACAGGGTCATACGAGCAGTACTTC,CAWSKTGSYEQYF
many,TRBJ2-5,TRBV27,-,TGTGCCAGCAGTTTAACCCTTCAAGAGACCCAGTACTTC,CASSLTLQETQYF
many,TRBJ2-3,TRBV7-3,-,TGTGCCAGCAGCCCCACCGGCGGGGCAGATACGCAGTATTTT,CASSPTGGADTQYF
-,TRBJ1-2,TRBV4-3,-,TGCGCCAGCAGCCAAGGTGGGGGGAACGGCTATGGCTACACCTTC,CASSQGGGNGYGYTF
few,TRBJ1-1,TRBV18,-,TGTGCCAGCTCAATGGGGGCAGACGGCACTGAAGCTTTCTTT,CASSMGADGTEAFF
few,TRBJ2-3,TRBV20-1,-,TGCAGTGCTAGATTCAACACAGATACGCAGTATTTT,CSARFNTDTQYF
few,TRBJ2-3,TRBV20-1,-,TGCAGTGCTCCCCGGAACACAGATACGCAGTATTTT,CSAPRNTDTQYF
-,TRBJ2-2,TRBV20-1,TRBD2,TGCAGTGCTAGAGATCAGCGCGGAGCGGGAGGAGGAACCGGGGAGCTGTTTTTT,CSARDQRGAGGGTGELFF
-,TRBJ2-5,TRBV10-3,TRBD2,TGTGCCATCAAGAGGTGGGAGGGAGAGACCCAGTACTTC,CAIKRWEGETQYF
few,TRBJ2-2,TRBV5-4,TRBD2,TGTGCCAGCAGCTCCCCAGCGGGAGGGCCCGGGGAGCTGTTTTTT,CASSSPAGGPGELFF
-,TRBJ1-2,TRBV13,-,TGTGCCAGCAGCTTAGTCGCGGGCACGCGGGGGTACACCTTC,CASSLVAGTRGYTF
-,TRBJ2-7,TRBV12-3/TRBV12-4,-,TGTGCCAGCAGTTTCCAGATTTACGAGCAGTACTTC,CASSFQIYEQYF
many,TRBJ2-3,TRBV6-2/TRBV6-3,TRBD2,TGTGCCAGCAGTTACTCGGGACTAGCGAAGCGTGGGGGCTCCACAGATACGCAGTATTTT,CASSYSGLAKRGGSTDTQYF
many,TRBJ2-3,TRBV5-5,-,TGTGCCAGCAGCTTGTTTTTCGACACCAGCACAGATACGCAGTATTTT,CASSLFFDTSTDTQYF
-,TRBJ2-3,TRBV7-2,-,TGTGCCAGCAGCTTAACGGGCGGGCGGCAAGATACGCAGTATTTT,CASSLTGGRQDTQYF
few,TRBJ1-5,TRBV28,TRBD1,TGTGCCAGCTGGCCAGGGGGCTACAATCAGCCCCAGCATTTT,CASWPGGYNQPQHF
few,TRBJ1-3,TRBV7-9,TRBD1,TGTGCCAGCAGCTTTAGACAGGGAGGAGGAAACACCATATATTTT,CASSFRQGGGNTIYF